This TCR beta chain was recovered during a study of regulatory T cells in long-lasting Graves disease. As for the study in general: Graves' disease counted as persistent after over 5 years of antithyroid drugs with positive TSH receptor antibodies. Overall study findings and caveats: Accuracy might have suffered from few samples. The study examined only peripheral blood, not thyroid tissue.

A remark on this clonotype: Antigen specificity is unknown.

Indicated time point: persistent/refractory GD, antithyroid drugs over 5 years with positive TRAb. The TCR library was made from RNA that had been extracted from PBMCs in TRIzol. According to the study, TCR beta libraries were built with iRepertoire HTBI primers and CDR3-region Arm-PCR. As originally analysed: Throughout the samples, researchers identified roughly 59 TRBV and about 15 TRBJ segments. TCRdb processed the multiplex PCR reads anew with MiXCR; each CDR3 protein has one entry. None of the V and J calls come from the authors' own analysis; TCRdb made them. The table has 700,000 or so distinct CDR3 sequences, approximately 29% seen once. Germline V CDR1 and CDR2: SGHAT, FQNNGV. The V end was cut by 1 base, the J end by 2 bases, with 12 bases between. The CDR3 spans 16 residues.

The receptor was derived from a female donor with Graves disease. The material was peripheral blood mononuclear cells (PBMCs), obtained when the disease was refractory, from a patient treated with antithyroid drugs. The chain employs TRBV11-2 and TRBJ2-4, with a possible D match to TRBD1 (6 bases). The CDR3 protein is CASSLAQGQSKNIQYF. DNA of the CDR3: TGTGCCAGCAGCTTAGCCCAGGGGCAGTCCAAAAACATTCAGTACTTC.